These 15 T cell receptor beta chains were all obtained from the same sample, sequenced in a study of radiotherapy plus CTLA-4 blockade in lung cancer. Sequenced by immunoSEQ multiplex PCR; TCRdb stores in-frame clones only, minus some. The table includes 81,000 or so clones, more than 85% detected once. This material consisted of peripheral blood, taken from a patient treated with radiotherapy plus ipilimumab. The receptor source for this set is a human donor with non-small cell lung cancer who had stable disease on radiotherapy plus ipilimumab.

The chain uses TRBV7-9 and TRBJ1-1, with D tentatively TRBD1 (5 bases). The CDR3 totals 13 residues. The ends were cut back, 11 bases at V and 1 base at J, with 14 bases in the middle. Germline V lookup: CDR1 SEHNR, CDR2 FQNEAQ (reference sequence). The CDR3 spells CAGQGFANTEAFF. DNA of the CDR3: TGTGCCGGGCAGGGTTTTGCGAACACTGAAGCTTTCTTT.

The chain employs TRBV28 and TRBJ2-7; possible D gene TRBD2, 5 bases. With 5 bases removed from V and 0 bases from J, the gap between germline ends came to 14 bases. The CDR3 loop spans 15 amino acids. Germline CDR1 MDHEN, CDR2 SYDVKM. Here the CDR3 DNA reads TGTGCCAGCAGTGCCAAGGAGGAAGGCTCCTACGAGCAGTACTTC. It yields the protein CASSAKEEGSYEQYF.

This clone was seen more than once but under ten times. J is TRBJ1-1 and V is TRBV4-2, with D perhaps TRBD1 (5 bases). Germline V gene data show CDR1 as LGHNA and CDR2 as YNFKEQ. Trimming cost V 0 bases and J 1 base, with 9 bases left between them. This CDR3 spans 15 amino acids. This chain's CDR3 is CASSQDHGGNTEAFF. The DNA for the CDR3 is TGTGCCAGCAGCCAAGATCACGGGGGGAACACTGAAGCTTTCTTT.

The rearrangement links TRBV27 to TRBJ1-5, with 7 bases that match TRBD1. The V and J ends lost 3 bases and 6 bases, in that order; junction bases with no gene match: 8. The CDR3 extends over 15 amino acids. Per the germline V gene, CDR1 is MNHEY and CDR2 is SMNVEV (reference sequence). The DNA for the CDR3 is TGTGCCAGCAGTTTGCGGACAGGAGGGTTTCAGCCCCAGCATTTT. This codes for CASSLRTGGFQPQHF.

The chain joins TRBV27 to TRBJ2-2; 13 bases fit TRBD2. This CDR3 spans 18 amino acids. V shed 5 bases, J shed 6 bases, and the junction held 12 bases outside the gene matches. Germline CDR1 is MNHEY and CDR2 is SMNVEV (reference sequence). The CDR3 protein is CASSPRTSGRASPGELFF. DNA for the CDR3: TGTGCCAGCAGTCCCCGAACTAGCGGGAGGGCCAGTCCCGGGGAGCTGTTTTTT.

The CDR3 loop is CASSEVWGSDTQYF. CDR3 in DNA: TGTGCCAGCAGTGAGGTGTGGGGCTCAGATACGCAGTATTTT. This chain uses TRBV6-1 with TRBJ2-3, with D perhaps matching TRBD1 (5 bases). This CDR3 is 14 amino acids long. Germline V lookup: CDR1 MNHNS, CDR2 SASEGT. Between the trimmed V and J ends, which lost 3 bases and 4 bases, there was a span of 11 bases.

The chain couples TRBV6-1 to TRBJ1-5; 10 bases agree with TRBD1. CDR1 is MNHNS and CDR2 is SASEGT in the germline V gene. CDR3 length: 14 amino acids. V shed 6 bases, J shed 3 bases, and the junction held 2 bases outside the gene matches. The CDR3 DNA reads as TGTGCCAGCAGGGGGACAGGGGTCAATCAGCCCCAGCATTTT. Translation: CASRGTGVNQPQHF.

The chain links TRBV6-1 to TRBJ1-2; the D is unclear. The germline V and J ends were trimmed by 0 bases and 3 bases, with 8 bases remaining between them. CDR1 is MNHNS and CDR2 is SASEGT in the germline V gene. The CDR3 covers 14 residues. The CDR3 sequence is CASSEAPGYYGYTF. CDR3 DNA: TGTGCCAGCAGTGAAGCTCCGGGATACTATGGCTACACCTTC.

The V and J genes are TRBV19 and TRBJ1-1, with D possibly being TRBD1 (6 bases). Germline V gene data show CDR1 as LNHDA and CDR2 as SQIVND (reference sequence). Trimming shortened V by 11 bases and J by 1 base, and 23 bases separated the two germline ends. There are 16 residues in the CDR3. The CDR3 here is CAASAGAGVGNTEAFF. CDR3 bases: TGTGCCGCCTCAGCGGGGGCAGGGGTGGGGAACACTGAAGCTTTCTTT.

V is TRBV11-2 and J is TRBJ2-3; 9 bases match TRBD2. V gave up 1 base and J gave up 2 bases; unmatched junction bases: 4. The CDR3 totals 16 residues. Germline-derived CDR1 and CDR2 are SGHAT and FQNNGV. The CDR3 bases are TGTGCCAGCAGCTTAGGTCCTAGCGGGAACACAGATACGCAGTATTTT. Translation: CASSLGPSGNTDTQYF.

The rearrangement joins TRBV6-1 to TRBJ2-2, with 12 nucleotides matching TRBD2. J gave up 5 bases and V 6 bases, and 4 bases lay outside the gene matches. From germline, CDR1 is MNHNS and CDR2 SASEGT. This CDR3 is 15 amino acids long. In DNA, the CDR3 is TGTGCCAGCAGGACTAGCGGGGGAGTTACCGGGGAGCTGTTTTTT. It is translated as CASRTSGGVTGELFF.

This chain links TRBV4-1 with TRBJ2-5; no reliable D call. The J call may be incorrect, as the DNA end agrees better with TRBJ2-7. The CDR3 length is 14 residues. Germline CDR1 is MGHRA and CDR2 is YSYEKL. Here the CDR3 reads CASSQADTSYEQYF. The CDR3 nucleotides are TGCGCCAGCAGCCAAGCAGACACCTCCTACGAGCAGTACTTC.

A remark on this clone: A junction end diverges from the germline sequence, so it may reflect a read error. Other DNA variants within this sample encode the same CDR3. This rearrangement joins TRBV19 to TRBJ1-6; 12 nucleotides match TRBD1. The CDR3 is made up of 16 amino acids. Per germline, CDR1 LNHDA and CDR2 SQIVND (reference sequence). Here the CDR3 reads CASSLRDRGPNSPLHF. CDR3 nucleotides: TGTGCCAGTAGTCTACGGGACAGGGGGCCCAATTCGCCCCTCCACTTT.

The gene calls are TRBV6-6 and TRBJ1-5; D is ambiguous. Germline CDR1 reads MNHNY; CDR2 reads SVGAGI (reference sequence). CDR3 size: 15 residues. V was trimmed by 1 base and J by 0 bases, leaving 7 bases between them. Here the CDR3 reads CASSYFAASNQPQHF. In nucleotides, the CDR3 is TGTGCCAGCAGTTACTTCGCGGCTAGCAATCAGCCCCAGCATTTT.

A single count supports this clone. This sequence joins TRBV9 and TRBJ2-1; D is uncertain. There are 13 residues in the CDR3. Germline values: CDR1 SGDLS, CDR2 YYNGEE. V gave up 3 bases and J gave up 8 bases, with 12 bases separating them. The CDR3 DNA reads TGTGCCAGCAGCGCTCCCCGCGTTGATGAGCAGTTCTTC. Its protein product is CASSAPRVDEQFF.